A single sample is the source of the 28 T cell receptor beta chains below, sequenced in a study of tumor-infiltrating lymphocytes in primary liver carcinoma. With a constant-region primer, TCR beta cDNA was made from 500 ng of total RNA. Amplification in three nested multiplex PCR rounds with slightly modified ARM-PCR gave rise to TCR beta libraries. A C-beta reverse primer was combined with TRBV1-TRBV30 forward primers in the first two PCR rounds, and each round had about 10 cycles. Each CDR3 protein gets one entry after TCRdb re-called the multiplex PCR reads with MiXCR. The table has approximately 300,000 distinct CDR3 sequences, about 60% seen once. For blood RNA, unsorted whole blood served as the source, and germline DNA was extracted too. The sequenced material came from peripheral blood. The receptors here all came from a man aged 40-49 years with primary liver carcinoma and hepatitis B virus infection.

The table lists this clonotype with many counts. The chain is built from TRBV6-2 or TRBV6-3 and TRBJ1-2, with 8 bases lining up with TRBD1. Germline V CDR1 and CDR2: MNHEY, SVGEGT. The CDR3 is made up of 13 amino acids. The ends lost 8 bases at V and 5 bases at J; junction bases unmatched: 7. CDR3 in amino acids: CASAGTGAYGYTF. CDR3 nucleotide sequence: TGTGCCAGCGCTGGGACAGGAGCTTATGGCTACACCTTC.

In the case of this clonotype: One base away lies a much larger clone, so this may be a sequencing read error. The genes are TRBV6-2 or TRBV6-3 and TRBJ2-3; the D call may be TRBD1 or TRBD2 (5 bases each). From germline, CDR1 is MNHEY and CDR2 SVGEGT. This CDR3 contains 14 residues. Trimming took off 5 bases at V and 6 bases at J, with 15 bases between the two ends. CDR3 sequence: CASSQDPEGDTQYF. The CDR3, as DNA: TGTGCCAGCAGTCAGGACCCCGAGGGGGATACGCAGTATTTT.

As to this clonotype: Mismatch with germline at one junction end may stem from a read error. The V call is TRBV5-5, the J call TRBJ2-3; 11 positions match TRBD2. CDR1 SGHKS and CDR2 YYEKEE come from the germline V gene (reference sequence). This CDR3 contains 15 residues. This CDR3 reads CANSQTSGDTDTQYF. CDR3 bases: TGTGCCAACAGCCAGACTAGCGGGGACACAGATACGCAGTATTTT.

The CDR3 region is CASRPRTCWGADTQYF. In DNA form, the CDR3 reads TGTGCCAGTAGACCTCGGACATGTTGGGGCGCAGATACGCAGTATTTT. This chain joins TRBV14 and TRBJ2-3; tentative D call: TRBD1 (5 bases). CDR1 and CDR2 (germline): SGHDN, FVKESK. Deletions cut 9 bases from V and 4 bases from J, with 23 bases between. The CDR3 has 16 amino acids.

Of note for this clonotype: A much larger clone lies a single base off, so this may be a read error. V usage is TRBV5-4 and J usage is TRBJ2-3; a possible D gene is TRBD2 (6 bases). The ends were cut back, 6 bases at V and 7 bases at J, with 18 bases in the middle. CDR1 and CDR2 (germline): SGHNT, YYREEE (reference sequence). CDR3 size: 14 residues. CDR3 residues: CASTGGGLCHTQYF. The CDR3 nucleotides read TGTGCCAGCACCGGGGGAGGCTTGTGTCATACGCAGTATTTT.

In regard to this clonotype: A read error is possible here, since a much larger clone lies one base away. The rearrangement joins TRBV4-3 to TRBJ2-1; the D gene is possibly TRBD1 (5 bases). The ends were cut back, 2 bases at V and 6 bases at J, with 11 bases in the middle. CDR3 length equals 14 residues. CDR1 and CDR2 from the germline V gene are LGHNA and YSLEER. The CDR3 sequence is CASSQNFRVNEQFF. CDR3 nucleotide sequence: TGCGCCAGCAGCCAAAATTTCAGGGTCAATGAGCAGTTCTTC.

This chain joins TRBV20-1 and TRBJ2-7; 8 bases match TRBD2. The CDR3 length is 14 residues. Germline V gives CDR1 DFQATT, CDR2 SNEGSKA (reference sequence). J gave up 3 bases and V 5 bases, and 9 bases lay outside the gene matches. CDR3 sequence reads: CSASPDGRDYEQYF. CDR3 bases: TGCAGTGCTTCCCCGGACGGGAGGGACTACGAGCAGTACTTC.

A remark on this clonotype: The junction and the germline gene differ at one end; a read error may be behind it. The chain's CDR3 is CAGSLADGGRETQYF. The DNA of the CDR3 is TGTGCCGGCAGCTTGGCAGATGGGGGCAGGGAGACCCAGTACTTC. This chain uses TRBV5-8 with TRBJ2-5; a weak D match, TRBD1 (6 bases). Germline V gene data show CDR1 as SGHTS and CDR2 as YDEGEE. The length of the CDR3 is 15 residues. Based on the CDR3 plus reference TRBV5-8 and TRBJ2-5, the full variable domain is EAGVTQSPTHLIKTRGQQATLRCSPISGHTSVYWYQQALGLGLQFLLWYDEGEERNRGNFPPRFSGRQFPNYSSELNVNALELEDSALYLCAGSLADGGRETQYFGPGTRLLVL.

A single count supports this clonotype. The gene calls are TRBV28 and TRBJ1-1, with D tentatively TRBD1 (5 bases). This CDR3 spans 18 amino acids. The V gene lost 9 bases and the J gene lost 4 bases, with 30 bases spanning the gap. The germline V gene has CDR1 MDHEN and CDR2 SYDVKM. Here the CDR3 reads CAREGTAASSSMSTEAFF. The CDR3 DNA reads TGTGCCAGGGAGGGGACCGCAGCTTCCTCTTCCATGAGCACTGAAGCTTTCTTT.

This clonotype turned up a few times. This is likely a read error, given that the CDR3 carries no conserved phenylalanine or tryptophan at its end. The chain recombines TRBV11-2 with TRBJ2-7; D unresolved. The V gene lost 3 bases and the J gene lost 1 base, with 7 bases spanning the gap. The CDR3 loop spans 13 amino acids. Germline V lookup: CDR1 SGHAT, CDR2 FQNNGV. DNA for the CDR3: TGTGCCAGCAGCTTGATGGGGTCCTACGAGCAGTACCTC. As protein: CASSLMGSYEQYL.

Points on this clonotype: A read error may produce the germline difference seen at one junction end. This chain connects TRBV30 to TRBJ2-2; D may be TRBD2 (6 bases). CDR3 length equals 15 residues. Germline assignment: CDR1 GTSNPN and CDR2 SVGIG (reference sequence). This CDR3 reads CAWRAPGVNTRELFF. In nucleotides, the CDR3 is TGTGCCTGGAGAGCCCCGGGGGTGAACACCCGGGAGCTGTTTTTT.

A note on this clonotype: The junction differs from germline at one of its ends, possibly a read error. The chain carries TRBV11-2 and TRBJ2-3; perhaps TRBD2 as D (6 bases). The CDR3 extends over 15 amino acids. CDR1 is SGHAT and CDR2 is FQNNGV in the germline V gene. The DNA of the CDR3 is TGTGCCAGCACCTTAGCAACAACTAGCAGAGATACGCAGTATTTT. Residues: CASTLATTSRDTQYF.

This chain links TRBV19 with TRBJ2-7; D tentatively reads TRBD1 or TRBD2 (5 bases each). The CDR3 consists of 14 residues. Germline V gives CDR1 LNHDA, CDR2 SQIVND (reference sequence). Trimming pared 5 bases from V and 0 bases from J, leaving 11 bases between. CDR3 sequence (DNA): TGTGCCAGTAGTTGGGGACGGGACTCCTACGAGCAGTACTTC. Amino acid sequence: CASSWGRDSYEQYF.

Of note for this clonotype: A read error is possible here, since a much larger clone lies one base away. The chain recombines TRBV4-3 with TRBJ2-1; maybe TRBD2 (7 bases). The V gene's germline CDR1 is LGHNA and CDR2 YSLEER. CDR3 length: 16 amino acids. The V end lost 4 bases, the J end lost 6 bases, and 19 bases lay between the germline ends. The CDR3 nucleotides are TGCGCCAGCAGCCGAGAGGGGGAGGGCCTAGGCAATGAGCAGTTCTTC. It encodes CASSREGEGLGNEQFF.

With regard to this clonotype: This may be a read error: a much more frequent sequence differs by one nucleotide. The CDR3 does not end in the conserved phenylalanine or tryptophan, so this is likely a read error. The chain couples TRBV6-1 to TRBJ2-1; D not certain. Trimming took 1 base from V and 10 from J, leaving 5 bases between them. CDR1 and CDR2 (germline): MNHNS, SASEGT. There are 11 residues in the CDR3. Here the CDR3 DNA reads TGTGCCAGCAGTGAAGGGCCAGAGCAGTTCCTC. Translation gives CASSEGPEQFL.

This clonotype was observed a few times. The chain combines TRBV11-2 with TRBJ2-1; unclear D gene. CDR1 is SGHAT and CDR2 is FQNNGV in the germline V gene. The V end lost 0 bases, the J end lost 8 bases, and 14 bases lay between the germline ends. CDR3 size: 15 residues. CDR3 DNA sequence: TGTGCCAGCAGCTTAGAGGAAGGTCGACCCGATGAGCAGTTCTTC. It yields the protein CASSLEEGRPDEQFF.

The rearrangement links TRBV30 to TRBJ2-3; a possible D gene is TRBD2 (5 bases). Trimming took 0 bases from V and 5 from J, leaving 15 bases between them. This CDR3 comprises 15 residues. Germline V lookup: CDR1 GTSNPN, CDR2 SVGIG (reference sequence). CDR3 nucleotides: TGTGCCTGGAGTGTATTGGGGATTAGCGAAGATACGCAGTATTTT. It encodes CAWSVLGISEDTQYF. Full variable domain (rest looked up from reference TRBV30 and TRBJ2-3): SQTIHQWPATLVQPVGSPLSLECTVEGTSNPNLYWYRQAAGRGLQLLFYSVGIGQISSEVPQNLSASRPQDRQFILSSKKLLLSDSGFYLCAWSVLGISEDTQYFGPGTRLTVL.

A remark on this clonotype: The CDR3 does not close with the conserved phenylalanine or tryptophan, likely indicating a read error. V gene TRBV11-2 combines with J gene TRBJ2-7; D uncertain. The CDR3 contains 15 residues. Germline CDR1 reads SGHAT; CDR2 reads FQNNGV. The DNA for the CDR3 is TGTCCCAGCAGCTTAATCTTAGGATCAGCTTACGAGCAGTACTTG. It yields the protein CPSSLILGSAYEQYL.

On this clonotype: In this CDR3 the conserved last residue, phenylalanine or tryptophan, is missing, so a read error is likely. This chain links TRBV11-2 with TRBJ2-5; D not certain. Germline lookup yields CDR1 SGHAT and CDR2 FQNNGV. The CDR3 has 11 residues. The V end lost 6 bases, the J end lost 8 bases, and 10 bases lay between the germline ends. The CDR3 here is CASSYRDTQYL. The CDR3 nucleotides are TGTGCCAGCAGTTACCGAGATACCCAGTACCTC.

The chain combines TRBV7-8 with TRBJ2-1; D is ambiguous. V was cut by 2 bases and J by 7 bases, with 15 bases left in between. This CDR3 region has 15 residues. Germline V gene data show CDR1 as SGHVS and CDR2 as FQNEAQ. CDR3 residues: CASSLTQLLRNEQFF. The CDR3 DNA sequence: TGTGCCAGCAGCTTAACACAGCTGCTGAGGAATGAGCAGTTCTTC.

On this clonotype: In this CDR3 the conserved last residue, phenylalanine or tryptophan, is missing, so a read error is likely. The rearrangement joins TRBV6-5 to TRBJ2-5; D remains ambiguous. The CDR3 has 11 amino acids. Germline CDR1 is MNHEY and CDR2 is SVGAGI. The germline V and J ends were trimmed by 5 bases and 2 bases, with 3 bases remaining between them. The CDR3 here is CASSRQETQYL. The CDR3 coding sequence is TGTGCCAGCAGTCGTCAAGAGACCCAGTACTTA.

About this clonotype itself: Since the CDR3 does not end with the conserved phenylalanine or tryptophan, this likely comes from a read error. The CDR3 loop reads CSARSPGGGDEQYI. The CDR3 coding sequence is TGCAGTGCTAGATCTCCCGGGGGAGGCGACGAGCAGTACATC. The chain combines TRBV20-1 with TRBJ2-7, with a possible D match to TRBD2 (6 bases). Germline loops: CDR1 DFQATT, CDR2 SNEGSKA (reference sequence). The CDR3 contains 14 residues. Trimming pared 2 bases from V and 5 bases from J, leaving 16 bases between.

Turning to this clonotype: One base away lies a much larger clone, so this may be a sequencing read error. The chain carries TRBV4-2 and TRBJ2-2; a weak D match, TRBD2 (5 bases). The germline V gene has CDR1 LGHNA and CDR2 YNFKEQ. The CDR3 consists of 17 residues. CDR3 DNA sequence: TGTGCCAGCAGCCAAGCGTTAGGCAGAACGAACACCGGGGAGCTGTCTTTT. This translates into CASSQALGRTNTGELSF.

Concerning this clonotype itself: Possible read error: a much larger clone is one base away. This chain connects TRBV6-1 to TRBJ2-1; 10 bases fit TRBD1. This CDR3 spans 13 amino acids. Germline trimming cut 10 bases from V and 7 bases from J; bases unmatched to any gene: 7. Germline V gene data show CDR1 as MNHNS and CDR2 as SASEGT. CDR3 sequence (DNA): TGTGCCAACAGACAGGGGGCGTTAAATGAGCAGTTCTTC. It translates to CANRQGALNEQFF.

To note about this clonotype: A much larger clone is a single base away; this may be a read error. This chain joins TRBV6-6 and TRBJ1-6; D is perhaps TRBD1 (6 bases). Trimming removed 9 bases from V and 10 bases from J, with 22 bases in between. CDR1 is MNHNY and CDR2 is SVGAGI in the germline V gene (reference sequence). CDR3 size: 15 residues. This CDR3 is CASKKQGATGSPLHF. The CDR3 DNA reads as TGTGCCAGTAAAAAACAGGGAGCTACGGGGTCACCCCTCCACTTT.

This clonotype was picked up many times. The chain employs TRBV29-1 and TRBJ2-3, with D perhaps matching TRBD2 (5 bases). V was shortened by 7 bases and J by 0 bases, with 11 bases between the two germline ends. CDR1 is SQVTM and CDR2 is ANQGSEA in the germline V gene. The CDR3 sequence is 13 residues long. DNA of the CDR3: TGCAGCGGCCGCCGGACTAGCACAGATACGCAGTATTTT. Amino acids: CSGRRTSTDTQYF.

The chain couples TRBV5-6 to TRBJ2-1; no definite D call. CDR3 length equals 14 residues. Germline V gene data show CDR1 as SGHDT and CDR2 as YYEEEE. V was shortened by 5 bases and J by 4 bases, with 13 bases between the two germline ends. The CDR3 DNA sequence: TGTGCCAGCAGGTCGCTTAGATCGTACAATGAGCAGTTCTTC. Translated: CASRSLRSYNEQFF.

This clonotype came up many times. The chain recombines TRBV4-3 with TRBJ2-7; TRBD2 agrees at 8 bases. The CDR3 consists of 13 residues. Germline values: CDR1 LGHNA, CDR2 YSLEER. After removal of 1 base from V and 8 bases from J, the junction contained 4 bases not matched to a gene. The CDR3 is CASSQVVAGKQYF. CDR3 coding DNA: TGCGCCAGCAGCCAAGTCGTAGCGGGGAAGCAGTACTTC.